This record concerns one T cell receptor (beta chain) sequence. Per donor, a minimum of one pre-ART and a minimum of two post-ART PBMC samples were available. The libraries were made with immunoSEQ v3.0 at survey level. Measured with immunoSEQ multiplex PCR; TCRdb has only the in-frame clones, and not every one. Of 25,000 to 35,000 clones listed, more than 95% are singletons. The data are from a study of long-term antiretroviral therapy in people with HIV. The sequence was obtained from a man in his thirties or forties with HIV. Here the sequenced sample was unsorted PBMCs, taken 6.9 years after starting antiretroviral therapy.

As DNA, the CDR3 is TGTGCCAGCAGCCCGTTCGGGGGAACGGCACCCAACAATGAGCAGTTCTTC. This sequence encodes CASSPFGGTAPNNEQFF. V usage is TRBV7-2 and J usage is TRBJ2-1, with D tentatively TRBD2 (6 bases). Trimming cost V 5 bases and J 5 bases, with 22 bases left between them. Germline V gives CDR1 SGHTA, CDR2 FQGNSA. The CDR3 is 17 residues long.